Each of the 31 T cell receptor beta chains below was sequenced from the same sample in a study of OX40 agonist ivuxolimab in advanced cancers. Generated by immunoSEQ multiplex PCR, the TCRdb table keeps only in-frame clones and is missing some. The sample yields some 76,000 clones, around nine tenths seen once. The sample was CD4+ or CD8+ T cells sorted from blood, taken in a trial of the OX40 agonist ivuxolimab. The receptors stem from an adult with an advanced solid tumor such as melanoma, head and neck, liver or kidney cancer.

V is TRBV7-2 and J is TRBJ2-5, with D uncertain. CDR1 and CDR2 from the germline V gene are SGHTA and FQGNSA. There are 13 residues in the CDR3. Trimming took off 0 bases at V and 5 bases at J, with 7 bases between the two ends. The CDR3 loop is CASSLAWQETQYF. As DNA, the CDR3 is TGTGCCAGCAGCTTAGCGTGGCAGGAGACCCAGTACTTC.

J is TRBJ2-3 and V is TRBV28; TRBD2 matches 12 bases. This CDR3 region has 14 residues. J lost 4 bases, V lost 10 bases, and 6 bases had no gene match. Germline CDR1 reads MDHEN; CDR2 reads SYDVKM. The CDR3 region is CAIGTSGYPDTQYF. CDR3 bases: TGTGCCATCGGGACTAGCGGGTACCCAGATACGCAGTATTTT.

The genes are TRBV6-1 and TRBJ1-4, with D hard to call. V dropped 5 bases and J dropped 5 bases, with 3 bases sitting between them. There are 11 residues in the CDR3. Germline loops: CDR1 MNHNS, CDR2 SASEGT. The CDR3, as DNA: TGTGCCAGCAGTATGAATGAAAAACTGTTTTTT. It codes for CASSMNEKLFF.

The V and J genes are TRBV7-2 and TRBJ2-7; 7 bases map to TRBD1. Trimming took 0 bases from V and 1 from J; bases not matched to a gene: 3. From germline, CDR1 is SGHTA and CDR2 FQGNSA. This CDR3 comprises 15 residues. The CDR3 DNA sequence: TGTGCCAGCAGCTTAGCGAGGGACAGATCCTACGAGCAGTACTTC. Protein product: CASSLARDRSYEQYF. Filled out from reference TRBV7-2 and TRBJ2-7, the complete variable domain reads GAGVSQSPSNKVTEKGKDVELRCDPISGHTALYWYRQSLGQGLEFLIYFQGNSAPDKSGLPSDRFSAERTGGSVSTLTIQRTQQEDSAVYLCASSLARDRSYEQYFGPGTRLTVT.

This clone occurred a few times. The rearrangement uses TRBV6-1 and TRBJ1-5, with no clear D. Germline V gene sequence: CDR1 MNHNS, CDR2 SASEGT. There are 14 residues in the CDR3. V lost 2 bases, J lost 5 bases, and 10 bases lay in between. DNA for the CDR3: TGTGCCAGCAGTGAACCCGGGCATGATCAGCCCCAGCATTTT. Its protein product is CASSEPGHDQPQHF.

V gene TRBV29-1 combines with J gene TRBJ2-5; 10 positions match TRBD2. The CDR3 extends over 15 amino acids. The V and J ends lost 5 bases and 7 bases, in that order; junction bases with no gene match: 13. CDR1 is SQVTM and CDR2 is ANQGSEA in the germline V gene. In DNA form, the CDR3 reads TGCAGCGTTTCGCCTAGCGGGGGCGGTTTAGGGACCCAGTACTTC. Its translation is CSVSPSGGGLGTQYF.

Here the CDR3 reads CASSSTIRDRGNEQYF. The CDR3 region has the DNA TGTGCCAGCAGTTCCACGATCCGGGACAGGGGCAACGAGCAGTACTTC. The rearrangement joins TRBV6-6 to TRBJ2-7; 10 positions match TRBD1. The germline gives CDR1 MNHNY, CDR2 SVGAGI (reference sequence). With V trimmed by 4 bases and J by 5 bases, 11 bases remained unmatched. The CDR3 has 16 amino acids.

V usage is TRBV10-3 and J usage is TRBJ2-6, with D uncertain. Deletions cut 0 bases from V and 1 base from J, with 4 bases between. CDR1 and CDR2 from the germline V gene are ENHRY and SYGVKD. The CDR3 is made up of 15 amino acids. The CDR3: CAISESQSGANVLTF. The CDR3 DNA sequence: TGTGCCATCAGTGAGTCCCAATCTGGGGCCAACGTCCTGACTTTC.

The chain is built from TRBV19 and TRBJ1-4; TRBD1 aligns across 8 bases. Germline loops: CDR1 LNHDA, CDR2 SQIVND (reference sequence). There are 16 residues in the CDR3. Trimming at V came to 3 bases and at J to 8 bases, leaving 11 bases not matched to a gene. The CDR3 nucleotides read TGTGCCAGTAGTATCTCCTCAGGGGGCATCGACGAAAAACTGTTTTTT. Translation gives CASSISSGGIDEKLFF.

The chain is built from TRBV15 and TRBJ2-3; D ambiguous. CDR1 is LNHNV and CDR2 is YYDKDF in the germline V gene (reference sequence). CDR3 size: 14 residues. V was pared by 5 bases and J by 3 bases, with 12 bases between. CDR3 nucleotides: TGTGCCACCAGCGATGGCATGGCGACAGATACGCAGTATTTT. It is translated as CATSDGMATDTQYF.

J is TRBJ2-7 and V is TRBV5-5; no clear D. V shed 0 bases and J shed 1 base, with 8 bases lying between them. The germline V gene has CDR1 SGHKS and CDR2 YYEKEE (reference sequence). The CDR3 is 14 residues long. For the CDR3, the DNA is TGTGCCAGCAGCTTGGAAGTGTATTCCTACGAGCAGTACTTC. It is translated as CASSLEVYSYEQYF.

This chain links TRBV5-8 with TRBJ1-2, with D uncertain. V was pared by 4 bases and J by 8 bases, with 12 bases between. Germline V gene data show CDR1 as SGHTS and CDR2 as YDEGEE. The CDR3 contains 12 residues. The CDR3 sequence is CASSIWTRGYTF. CDR3 bases: TGTGCCAGCAGCATCTGGACCCGCGGCTACACCTTC.

The chain employs TRBV7-2 and TRBJ1-6, with D maybe TRBD1 (5 bases). V lost 7 bases to trimming and J lost 7 bases, with 20 bases between them. The CDR3 sequence is 16 residues long. CDR1 SGHTA and CDR2 FQGNSA come from the germline V gene. The CDR3 loop is CASKMDTSLRNSPLHF. The CDR3 DNA reads TGTGCCAGCAAAATGGACACCTCCCTCAGGAATTCACCCCTCCACTTT. Using reference TRBV7-2 and TRBJ1-6 for the parts outside the CDR3, the full variable domain is GAGVSQSPSNKVTEKGKDVELRCDPISGHTALYWYRQSLGQGLEFLIYFQGNSAPDKSGLPSDRFSAERTGGSVSTLTIQRTQQEDSAVYLCASKMDTSLRNSPLHFGNGTRLTVT.

This chain joins TRBV5-5 and TRBJ2-5; 10 bases agree with TRBD2. CDR3 length equals 17 residues. Germline V lookup: CDR1 SGHKS, CDR2 YYEKEE (reference sequence). The V gene end was trimmed by 0 bases and the J gene end by 5 bases; junction bases not matched to a gene: 10. As DNA, the CDR3 is TGTGCCAGCAGCTTGGGCCTAGCGGGAGCTTCCCGGGAGACCCAGTACTTC. This translates into CASSLGLAGASRETQYF.

CDR3 sequence reads: CASSIRQGMKGEAFF. The CDR3 bases are TGTGCCAGCAGCATCCGACAGGGGATGAAGGGTGAAGCTTTCTTT. The chain employs TRBV5-6 and TRBJ1-1, with 8 bases that match TRBD1. The V gene end was trimmed by 4 bases and the J gene end by 7 bases; junction bases not matched to a gene: 12. CDR3 length: 15 residues. CDR1 is SGHDT, CDR2 YYEEEE, per germline.

V and J are TRBV18 and TRBJ2-1; possible D gene TRBD1, 5 bases. Deletions cut 4 bases from V and 5 bases from J, with 21 bases between. The CDR3 spans 17 residues. Germline V gene data show CDR1 as KGHSH and CDR2 as LQKENI. This CDR3 is CASSLPPVAQANNEQFF. The CDR3 DNA follows: TGTGCCAGCTCACTTCCCCCAGTAGCACAGGCCAACAATGAGCAGTTCTTC.

The chain links TRBV10-3 to TRBJ2-7, with unresolved D. Between the trimmed V and J ends, which lost 0 bases and 3 bases, there was a span of 9 bases. The germline CDR1 and CDR2 sequences are ENHRY and SYGVKD. The CDR3 runs to 14 residues. The CDR3 bases are TGTGCCATCAGTGAGTCGAACGAATACTACGAGCAGTACTTC. As protein: CAISESNEYYEQYF.

This rearrangement joins TRBV29-1 to TRBJ1-1; D unresolved. The CDR3 is 13 residues long. The germline V gene has CDR1 SQVTM and CDR2 ANQGSEA. Between the trimmed V and J ends, which lost 6 bases and 0 bases, there was a span of 11 bases. CDR3 DNA sequence: TGCAGCGTCGGCACATACATGAACACTGAAGCTTTCTTT. Residues: CSVGTYMNTEAFF.

The chain links TRBV23-1 to TRBJ2-2, with 7 positions matching TRBD2. TRBV23-1 is classed as an ORF, of uncertain function. This CDR3 is 14 amino acids long. With 6 bases clipped from V and 2 bases from J, the junction kept 3 bases outside the gene matches. As DNA, the CDR3 is TGCGCCAGCAGCAGGGAGGGAAACACCGGGGAGCTGTTTTTT. Amino acids: CASSREGNTGELFF.

This rearrangement joins TRBV11-2 to TRBJ1-2; TRBD1 matches 9 bases. After removal of 5 bases from V and 6 bases from J, the junction contained 13 bases not matched to a gene. The CDR3 extends over 16 amino acids. The germline V gene encodes CDR1 SGHAT and CDR2 FQNNGV. The CDR3 nucleotides are TGTGCCAGCAGCCCAGAGGGGGACAGGGAGGCAAATGGCTACACCTTC. Translated, it gives CASSPEGDREANGYTF. Filled out from reference TRBV11-2 and TRBJ1-2, the complete variable domain reads EAGVAQSPRYKIIEKRQSVAFWCNPISGHATLYWYQQILGQGPKLLIQFQNNGVVDDSQLPKDRFSAERLKGVDSTLKIQPAKLEDSAVYLCASSPEGDREANGYTFGSGTRLTVV.

The rearrangement uses TRBV5-6 and TRBJ1-6, with D possibly being TRBD1 (6 bases). This CDR3 spans 13 amino acids. Germline CDR1 reads SGHDT; CDR2 reads YYEEEE. Trimming took off 3 bases at V and 9 bases at J, with 10 bases between the two ends. The CDR3 spells CASSSTGISPLHF. CDR3 DNA sequence: TGTGCCAGCAGCTCCACAGGGATTTCACCCCTCCACTTT.

The chain carries TRBV6-5 and TRBJ1-2; 9 nucleotides line up with TRBD1. This CDR3 contains 14 residues. Germline CDR1 MNHEY, CDR2 SVGAGI. With 7 bases clipped from V and 4 bases from J, the junction kept 7 bases outside the gene matches. This chain's CDR3 is CASTRDRESYGYTF. DNA for the CDR3: TGTGCCAGCACCCGGGACAGGGAGTCCTATGGCTACACCTTC.

This chain connects TRBV5-3 to TRBJ2-4; D is uncertain. TRBV5-3 is recorded as an ORF, its role being uncertain. The CDR3 totals 15 residues. Trimming took off 4 bases at V and 0 bases at J, with 11 bases between the two ends. CDR3 amino acids: CARSPSFVAKNIQYF. The CDR3 bases are TGTGCCAGAAGCCCCTCCTTCGTAGCCAAAAACATTCAGTACTTC.

V gene TRBV28 combines with J gene TRBJ1-5; no reliable D call. Germline V gene data show CDR1 as MDHEN and CDR2 as SYDVKM. There are 13 residues in the CDR3. Trimming left V 10 bases short and J 5 bases short, with 15 bases between. Here the CDR3 reads CATQGQKHQPQHF. The CDR3 coding sequence is TGTGCCACCCAAGGGCAAAAACATCAGCCCCAGCATTTT.

The chain recombines TRBV6-1 with TRBJ2-3, with 13 bases lining up with TRBD2. This CDR3 is built from 15 residues. V lost 3 bases to trimming and J lost 6 bases; unmatched junction nucleotides: 3. CDR1 is MNHNS and CDR2 is SASEGT in the germline V gene. CDR3 sequence (DNA): TGTGCCAGCAGTGACTCGACTAGCGGGGGGGATACGCAGTATTTT. This translates into CASSDSTSGGDTQYF.

This rearrangement joins TRBV6-5 to TRBJ2-7, with 8 nucleotides matching TRBD1. The CDR3 consists of 14 residues. V shed 0 bases, J shed 7 bases, and the junction held 5 bases outside the gene matches. Germline values: CDR1 MNHEY, CDR2 SVGAGI. The CDR3 reads CASSYSVQGVEQYF. The CDR3 DNA follows: TGTGCCAGCAGTTACTCGGTACAGGGGGTAGAGCAGTACTTC.

The V call is TRBV11-2, the J call TRBJ2-4, with D possibly matching TRBD2 (6 bases). This CDR3 comprises 15 residues. The V end lost 3 bases, the J end lost 0 bases, and 9 bases lay between the germline ends. Germline lookup yields CDR1 SGHAT and CDR2 FQNNGV. CDR3 DNA: TGTGCCAGCAGCTTCGGGAGTGTAGCCAAAAACATTCAGTACTTC. Its translation is CASSFGSVAKNIQYF.

This clone was counted once. The chain couples TRBV5-6 to TRBJ2-1; no reliable D call. V was pared by 1 base and J by 5 bases, with 7 bases between. CDR3 length: 13 amino acids. The germline gives CDR1 SGHDT, CDR2 YYEEEE. The CDR3 here is CASSLNSHNEQFF. As DNA, the CDR3 is TGTGCCAGCAGCTTGAACAGCCACAATGAGCAGTTCTTC.

The chain combines TRBV19 with TRBJ1-5; D perhaps matches TRBD1 (6 bases). The germline CDR1 and CDR2 sequences are LNHDA and SQIVND (reference sequence). The CDR3 has 14 residues. Trimming took off 5 bases at V and 6 bases at J, with 14 bases between the two ends. CDR3 DNA: TGTGCCAGTAGTCCGGGGGCGGTCGGTCAGCCCCAGCATTTT. Its translation: CASSPGAVGQPQHF.

Here the CDR3 reads CASSSRGREAFF. In nucleotides, the CDR3 is TGTGCCAGCAGCTCCCGGGGACGGGAAGCTTTCTTT. This rearrangement joins TRBV6-1 to TRBJ1-1, with TRBD1 as a possible D gene (5 bases). This CDR3 contains 12 residues. CDR1 is MNHNS and CDR2 is SASEGT in the germline V gene. The V end was cut by 6 bases, the J end by 8 bases, with 13 bases between.

The rearrangement links TRBV2 to TRBJ2-5, with 8 positions matching TRBD2. Per germline, CDR1 SNHLY and CDR2 FYNNEI. With V trimmed by 2 bases and J by 3 bases, 5 bases remained unmatched. This CDR3 has 15 amino acids. CDR3 in DNA: TGTGCCAGCAGTGAAATGGGCGGGGGGAAAGAGACCCAGTACTTC. This translates into CASSEMGGGKETQYF. Looking up the rest from reference TRBV2 and TRBJ2-5 gives the full variable domain: EPEVTQTPSHQVTQMGQEVILRCVPISNHLYFYWYRQILGQKVEFLVSFYNNEISEKSEIFDDQFSVERPDGSNFTLKIRSTKLEDSAMYFCASSEMGGGKETQYFGPGTRLLVL.